This T cell receptor beta chain was sequenced for a study of T cell responses to AZD1222 COVID-19 vaccine. Overall study context: Second doses that came at about 4 or about 12 weeks were put together.

Points from the study as a whole: Baseline seropositivity occurred in only a handful of AZD1222 recipients. Donors skewed white British and female; clonal diversity was possibly underestimated. Scientists sampled the repertoires only once the peak T cell response had passed.

Germline CDR1 reads MNHNS; CDR2 reads SASEGT. The CDR3 sequence is 13 residues long. V was trimmed by 1 base and J by 6 bases, leaving 10 bases between them. Clones were sequenced by immunoSEQ multiplex PCR, and TCRdb holds only the in-frame ones, with some missing. This sample has 140,000 or so clones, with around 90% found just once. As to this clone: The antigen is not known.

The TCR originated in an adult in good health. The V gene is TRBV6-1, the J gene TRBJ2-7, with a weak D call TRBD1 (5 bases). Sequences were derived from peripheral blood, sampled on day 0 of AZD1222 vaccination. Here the CDR3 reads CASSEGAGFEQYF. The CDR3 region has the DNA TGTGCCAGCAGTGAAGGGGCAGGGTTCGAGCAGTACTTC.